The rows below give T cell receptor beta chains drawn from one sample of a study of naive and memory T cell subsets. MiXCR was run by TCRdb on the UMI-ligation and nested PCR reads, yielding one entry per CDR3 protein. The sample shows under 150,000 distinct CDR3 sequences, around 21% of them seen only once. What was sequenced was naive CD8+ T cells from blood. These receptors all come from a human donor in good health. CDR3s include the opening cysteine and the closing phenylalanine or tryptophan. The D gene is left open where the match is weak. The listing skips clone size in some rows; elsewhere it reads once, few, many or a size class.

v_call: TRBV24-1
clone_size: few
j_call: TRBJ2-3
d_call: TRBD1
cdr3_length: 16
cdr3_nt: TGTGCCACCAGTGATCCCGGGACAGGACACACAGATACGCAGTATTTT
cdr3_aa: CATSDPGTGHTDTQYF

v_call: TRBV30
clone_size: NA
j_call: TRBJ2-7
d_call: NA
cdr3_length: 13
cdr3_nt: TGTGCCTGGGGTTACAGGGTGAACTACGAGCAGTACTTC
cdr3_aa: CAWGYRVNYEQYF

v_call: TRBV4-1
clone_size: NA
j_call: TRBJ1-3
d_call: NA
cdr3_length: 11
cdr3_nt: TGCGCCAGCAGGGCTGGAAACACCATATATTTT
cdr3_aa: CASRAGNTIYF

v_call: TRBV5-5
clone_size: NA
j_call: TRBJ2-7
d_call: TRBD1
cdr3_length: 15
cdr3_nt: TGTGCCAGCAGCTTGCGGACAGGGGAGACCTACGAGCAGTACTTC
cdr3_aa: CASSLRTGETYEQYF

v_call: TRBV27
clone_size: few
j_call: TRBJ1-1
d_call: NA
cdr3_length: 12
cdr3_nt: TGTGCCAGCAGGTATGGAAACACTGAAGCTTTCTTT
cdr3_aa: CASRYGNTEAFF

v_call: TRBV6-5
clone_size: NA
j_call: TRBJ2-3
d_call: NA
cdr3_length: 19
cdr3_nt: TGTGCCAGCAGCTACACTACCATCTTACGGGACGGAGGAACAGATACGCAGTATTTT
cdr3_aa: CASSYTTILRDGGTDTQYF

v_call: TRBV7-2
clone_size: NA
j_call: TRBJ2-7
d_call: TRBD2
cdr3_length: 13
cdr3_nt: TGTGCCAGCAGCCCTGCGGGGGAGTACGAGCAGTACTTC
cdr3_aa: CASSPAGEYEQYF

v_call: TRBV12-3/TRBV12-4
clone_size: few
j_call: TRBJ2-1
d_call: TRBD2
cdr3_length: 15
cdr3_nt: TGTGCCAGCAGTTTCGCTAGCGGGACTTACAATGAGCAGTTCTTC
cdr3_aa: CASSFASGTYNEQFF

v_call: TRBV29-1
clone_size: many
j_call: TRBJ1-1
d_call: NA
cdr3_length: 12
cdr3_nt: TGCAGCGTTGTAGCTTTGAACACTGAAGCTTTCTTT
cdr3_aa: CSVVALNTEAFF

v_call: TRBV10-3
clone_size: NA
j_call: TRBJ2-7
d_call: NA
cdr3_length: 13
cdr3_nt: TGTGCCATCCGGGGACCTGGGGCCTACGAGCAGTACTTC
cdr3_aa: CAIRGPGAYEQYF

v_call: TRBV28
clone_size: NA
j_call: TRBJ2-7
d_call: TRBD1
cdr3_length: 13
cdr3_nt: TGTGCCAGCAGTTTAACCACAGGGGGCGAGCAGTACTTC
cdr3_aa: CASSLTTGGEQYF

v_call: TRBV6-2/TRBV6-3
clone_size: NA
j_call: TRBJ1-2
d_call: NA
cdr3_length: 14
cdr3_nt: TGTGCCAGCAGTTACTCGACGGGGGGCGATGGCTACACCTTC
cdr3_aa: CASSYSTGGDGYTF

v_call: TRBV4-3
clone_size: NA
j_call: TRBJ1-4
d_call: NA
cdr3_length: 13
cdr3_nt: TGCGCCAGCAGCCATCCGGACAGTCGCGAGCTGTTTTTT
cdr3_aa: CASSHPDSRELFF

v_call: TRBV28
clone_size: few
j_call: TRBJ2-3
d_call: NA
cdr3_length: 18
cdr3_nt: TGTGCCAGCAGTTTATTCCCCCTCGGAGCGGAGGACACAGATACGCAGTATTTT
cdr3_aa: CASSLFPLGAEDTDTQYF

v_call: TRBV4-1
clone_size: NA
j_call: TRBJ2-5
d_call: TRBD1
cdr3_length: 13
cdr3_nt: TGCGCCAGCCTAGGGACAGGAGGGGAGACCCAGTACTTC
cdr3_aa: CASLGTGGETQYF

v_call: TRBV7-2
clone_size: NA
j_call: TRBJ1-2
d_call: NA
cdr3_length: 15
cdr3_nt: TGTGCCAGCAGCGCACCGGACCGGGCTCCCCGCAGCTACACCTTC
cdr3_aa: CASSAPDRAPRSYTF

v_call: TRBV30
clone_size: NA
j_call: TRBJ1-2
d_call: TRBD1
cdr3_length: 13
cdr3_nt: TGTGCCTGGAGTACAGGGACAGGGGATGGCTACACCTTC
cdr3_aa: CAWSTGTGDGYTF

v_call: TRBV28
clone_size: NA
j_call: TRBJ1-5
d_call: TRBD1
cdr3_length: 17
cdr3_nt: TGTGCCACATACCGGGACAGGGGACTGGTAGGCAATCAGCCCCAGCATTTT
cdr3_aa: CATYRDRGLVGNQPQHF

v_call: TRBV29-1
clone_size: few
j_call: TRBJ2-2
d_call: NA
cdr3_length: 13
cdr3_nt: TGCAGCGTTGAGGAGGGGAACACCGGGGAGCTGTTTTTT
cdr3_aa: CSVEEGNTGELFF

v_call: TRBV29-1
clone_size: few
j_call: TRBJ2-7
d_call: NA
cdr3_length: 14
cdr3_nt: TGCAGCGTTGACGGCGGGCCTAGCTCCTACGAGCAGTACTTC
cdr3_aa: CSVDGGPSSYEQYF

v_call: TRBV29-1
clone_size: NA
j_call: TRBJ2-7
d_call: NA
cdr3_length: 13
cdr3_nt: TGCAGCGTTATAAGGGACAACTCCTACGAGCAGTACTTC
cdr3_aa: CSVIRDNSYEQYF

v_call: TRBV12-3/TRBV12-4
clone_size: NA
j_call: TRBJ2-6
d_call: NA
cdr3_length: 16
cdr3_nt: TGTGCCAGCAGTTCTCCCGTAAGCTCTGGGGCCAACGTCCTGACTTTC
cdr3_aa: CASSSPVSSGANVLTF

v_call: TRBV4-1
clone_size: many
j_call: TRBJ2-7
d_call: NA
cdr3_length: 13
cdr3_nt: TGCGCCAGCAGCCAAGGGGGGAACTACGAGCAGTACTTC
cdr3_aa: CASSQGGNYEQYF

v_call: TRBV3-1
clone_size: few
j_call: TRBJ2-3
d_call: NA
cdr3_length: 15
cdr3_nt: TGTGCCAGCAGCCAATCGGCGACTAACACAGATACGCAGTATTTT
cdr3_aa: CASSQSATNTDTQYF

v_call: TRBV4-3
clone_size: NA
j_call: TRBJ1-5
d_call: NA
cdr3_length: 15
cdr3_nt: TGCGCCAGCAGCCAAGATCCCGATAGCAATCAGCCCCAGCATTTT
cdr3_aa: CASSQDPDSNQPQHF

v_call: TRBV10-3
clone_size: few
j_call: TRBJ2-7
d_call: NA
cdr3_length: 13
cdr3_nt: TGTGCCATCTCCAAAGGGGCGGACTACGAGCAGTACTTC
cdr3_aa: CAISKGADYEQYF

v_call: TRBV27
clone_size: NA
j_call: TRBJ2-5
d_call: NA
cdr3_length: 11
cdr3_nt: TGTGCCAGCAGTTTTGCGGAGACCCAGTACTTC
cdr3_aa: CASSFAETQYF

v_call: TRBV12-3/TRBV12-4
clone_size: few
j_call: TRBJ1-1
d_call: TRBD1
cdr3_length: 16
cdr3_nt: TGTGCCAGCAGTTCCCGTTCGACAGGGGATGGCACTGAAGCTTTCTTT
cdr3_aa: CASSSRSTGDGTEAFF

v_call: TRBV28
clone_size: NA
j_call: TRBJ2-7
d_call: NA
cdr3_length: 15
cdr3_nt: TGTGCCAGCAGCAGGGAGGACAGGTTATCGATCGAGCAGTACTTC
cdr3_aa: CASSREDRLSIEQYF

v_call: TRBV28
clone_size: NA
j_call: TRBJ2-7
d_call: NA
cdr3_length: 14
cdr3_nt: TGTGCCAGCAGTTTCGGGCAGGGGTTGGACGAGCAGTACTTC
cdr3_aa: CASSFGQGLDEQYF

v_call: TRBV29-1
clone_size: NA
j_call: TRBJ2-7
d_call: NA
cdr3_length: 14
cdr3_nt: TGCAGCGTAGAAAAAACAGGTACCACCTACGAGCAGTACTTC
cdr3_aa: CSVEKTGTTYEQYF

v_call: TRBV7-9
clone_size: NA
j_call: TRBJ2-5
d_call: NA
cdr3_length: 14
cdr3_nt: TGTGCCAGCAGCCCCGACAGGACGCAAGAGACCCAGTACTTC
cdr3_aa: CASSPDRTQETQYF

v_call: TRBV7-9
clone_size: NA
j_call: TRBJ2-7
d_call: NA
cdr3_length: 14
cdr3_nt: TGTGCCAGCAGCTCGACTGAGCTTCCCTACGAGCGGTACTTC
cdr3_aa: CASSSTELPYERYF

v_call: TRBV5-1
clone_size: few
j_call: TRBJ1-4
d_call: TRBD1
cdr3_length: 14
cdr3_nt: TGCGCCAGCAGCCTCGGACAGGGTAATGAAAAACTGTTTTTT
cdr3_aa: CASSLGQGNEKLFF

v_call: TRBV7-9
clone_size: few
j_call: TRBJ1-5
d_call: NA
cdr3_length: 15
cdr3_nt: TGTGCCAGCAGCTTAGACTTGAGAGGCAATCAGCCCCAGCATTTT
cdr3_aa: CASSLDLRGNQPQHF

v_call: TRBV10-1
clone_size: NA
j_call: TRBJ1-4
d_call: TRBD1
cdr3_length: 14
cdr3_nt: TGCGCCAGACCTAAAGACAGGGTTAATGAAAAACTGTTTTTT
cdr3_aa: CARPKDRVNEKLFF

v_call: TRBV7-9
clone_size: few
j_call: TRBJ1-4
d_call: TRBD1
cdr3_length: 15
cdr3_nt: TGTGCCAGCAGTTCGTCTCGGGACAGAAGGGAAAAACTGTTTTTT
cdr3_aa: CASSSSRDRREKLFF

v_call: TRBV29-1
clone_size: many
j_call: TRBJ2-6
d_call: NA
cdr3_length: 18
cdr3_nt: TGCAGCGTAGCTACCGGGACCGGAGGAGTCGCTGGGGCCAACGTCCTGACTTTC
cdr3_aa: CSVATGTGGVAGANVLTF

v_call: TRBV6-5
clone_size: NA
j_call: TRBJ1-6
d_call: TRBD1
cdr3_length: 12
cdr3_nt: TGTGCCACCGCGACAGGGAATTCACCCCTCCACTTT
cdr3_aa: CATATGNSPLHF

v_call: TRBV28
clone_size: NA
j_call: TRBJ1-2
d_call: TRBD1
cdr3_length: 14
cdr3_nt: TGTGCCAGCAGTCTAACAGGGGTTTTTTTTGGCTACACCTTC
cdr3_aa: CASSLTGVFFGYTF

v_call: TRBV12-3/TRBV12-4
clone_size: many
j_call: TRBJ2-2
d_call: NA
cdr3_length: 16
cdr3_nt: TGTGCCAGCAGTTTCGACAGCCTCGCGAACACCGGGGAGCTGTTTTTT
cdr3_aa: CASSFDSLANTGELFF

v_call: TRBV2
clone_size: NA
j_call: TRBJ2-7
d_call: TRBD1
cdr3_length: 14
cdr3_nt: TGTGCCAGCAGGGGGGGGACAGGGTTCTACGAGCAGTACTTC
cdr3_aa: CASRGGTGFYEQYF

v_call: TRBV7-8
clone_size: NA
j_call: TRBJ2-2
d_call: NA
cdr3_length: 16
cdr3_nt: TGTGCCAGCAGCCTAGGAGGGGGCGGAAACACCGGGGAGCTGTTTTTT
cdr3_aa: CASSLGGGGNTGELFF

v_call: TRBV18
clone_size: NA
j_call: TRBJ2-1
d_call: NA
cdr3_length: 13
cdr3_nt: TGTGCCAGCTCAGCATCAAATGGGCTTGAGCAGTTCTTC
cdr3_aa: CASSASNGLEQFF

v_call: TRBV29-1
clone_size: few
j_call: TRBJ1-2
d_call: NA
cdr3_length: 12
cdr3_nt: TGCAGCGCATTAGGGGGGCTAAGGGGCTACACCTTC
cdr3_aa: CSALGGLRGYTF

v_call: TRBV6-5
clone_size: many
j_call: TRBJ2-1
d_call: NA
cdr3_length: 16
cdr3_nt: TGTGCCAGCAGTTACTCCTGGGGGAGCCTGAACAATGAGCAGTTCTTC
cdr3_aa: CASSYSWGSLNNEQFF